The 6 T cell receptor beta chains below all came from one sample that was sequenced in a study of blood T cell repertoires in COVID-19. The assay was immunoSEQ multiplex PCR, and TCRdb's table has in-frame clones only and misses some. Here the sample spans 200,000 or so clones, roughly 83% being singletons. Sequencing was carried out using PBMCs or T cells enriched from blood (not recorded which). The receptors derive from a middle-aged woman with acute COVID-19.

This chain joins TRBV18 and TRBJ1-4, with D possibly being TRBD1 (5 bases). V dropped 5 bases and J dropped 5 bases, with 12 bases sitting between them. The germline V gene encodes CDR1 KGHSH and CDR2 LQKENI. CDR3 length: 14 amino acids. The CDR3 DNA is TGTGCCAGCTCAGAGACAGCCAAGAATGAAAAACTGTTTTTT. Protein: CASSETAKNEKLFF. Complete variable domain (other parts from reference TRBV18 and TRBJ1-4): NAGVMQNPRHLVRRRGQEARLRCSPMKGHSHVYWYRQLPEEGLKFMVYLQKENIIDESGMPKERFSAEFPKEGPSILRIQQVVRGDSAAYFCASSETAKNEKLFFGSGTQLSVL.

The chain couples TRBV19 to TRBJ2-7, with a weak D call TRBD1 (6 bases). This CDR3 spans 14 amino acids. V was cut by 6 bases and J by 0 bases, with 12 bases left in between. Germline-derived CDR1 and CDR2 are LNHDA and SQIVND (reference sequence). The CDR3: CASSRDTGSYEQYF. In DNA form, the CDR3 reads TGTGCCAGTAGCCGGGACACGGGCTCCTACGAGCAGTACTTC.

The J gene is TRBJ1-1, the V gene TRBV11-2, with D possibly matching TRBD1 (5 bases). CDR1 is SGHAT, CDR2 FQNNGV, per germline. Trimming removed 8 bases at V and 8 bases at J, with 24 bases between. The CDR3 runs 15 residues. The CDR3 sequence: CASFPPLSQGREAFF. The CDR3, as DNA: TGTGCCAGCTTTCCCCCTCTTTCGCAGGGTAGGGAAGCTTTCTTT.

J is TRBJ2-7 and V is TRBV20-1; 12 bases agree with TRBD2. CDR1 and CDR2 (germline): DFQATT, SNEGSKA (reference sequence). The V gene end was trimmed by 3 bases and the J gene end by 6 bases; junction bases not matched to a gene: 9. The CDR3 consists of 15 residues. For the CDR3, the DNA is TGCAGTGCTAGTGCTAGCGGGGGGGCTCTTCGCGAGCAGTACTTC. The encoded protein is CSASASGGALREQYF.

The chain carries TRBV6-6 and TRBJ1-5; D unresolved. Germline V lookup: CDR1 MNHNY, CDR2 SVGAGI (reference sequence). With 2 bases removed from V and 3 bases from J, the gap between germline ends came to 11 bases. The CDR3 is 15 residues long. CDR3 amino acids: CASSYLRSTNQPQHF. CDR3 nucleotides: TGTGCCAGCAGTTACCTGAGAAGTACCAATCAGCCCCAGCATTTT.

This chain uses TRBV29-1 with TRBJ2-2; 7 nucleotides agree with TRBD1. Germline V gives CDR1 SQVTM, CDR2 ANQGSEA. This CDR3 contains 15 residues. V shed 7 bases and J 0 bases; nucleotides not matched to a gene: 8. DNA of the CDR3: TGCAGCGCTACCTCCGGGACAGCGAACACCGGGGAGCTGTTTTTT. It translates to CSATSGTANTGELFF.